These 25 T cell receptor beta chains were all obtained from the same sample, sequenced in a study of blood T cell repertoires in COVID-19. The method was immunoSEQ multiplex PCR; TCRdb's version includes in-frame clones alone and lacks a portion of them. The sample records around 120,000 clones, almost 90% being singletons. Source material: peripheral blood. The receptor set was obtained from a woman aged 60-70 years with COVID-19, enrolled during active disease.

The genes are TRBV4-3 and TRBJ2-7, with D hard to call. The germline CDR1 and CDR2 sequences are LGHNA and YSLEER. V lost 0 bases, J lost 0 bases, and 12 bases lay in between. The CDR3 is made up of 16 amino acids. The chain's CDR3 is CASSQEYRVSSYEQYF. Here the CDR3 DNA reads TGCGCCAGCAGCCAAGAGTATCGGGTTTCCTCCTACGAGCAGTACTTC.

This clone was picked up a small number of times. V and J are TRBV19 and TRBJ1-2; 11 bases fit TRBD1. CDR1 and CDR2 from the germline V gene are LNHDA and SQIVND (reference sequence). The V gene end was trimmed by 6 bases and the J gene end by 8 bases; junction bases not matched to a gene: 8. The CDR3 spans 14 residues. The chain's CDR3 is CASSLGQGALGYTF. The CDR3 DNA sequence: TGTGCCAGTAGCTTAGGACAGGGGGCCTTAGGCTACACCTTC.

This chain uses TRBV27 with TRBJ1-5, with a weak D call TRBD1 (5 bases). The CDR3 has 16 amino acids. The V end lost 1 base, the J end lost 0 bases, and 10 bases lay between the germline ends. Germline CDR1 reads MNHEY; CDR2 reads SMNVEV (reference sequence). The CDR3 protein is CASSLLAGVSNQPQHF. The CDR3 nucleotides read TGTGCCAGCAGTTTATTAGCGGGGGTTAGCAATCAGCCCCAGCATTTT.

CDR3 amino acids: CASSLGLAGGGSTDTQYF. The CDR3 nucleotides read TGTGCCAGCAGCTTGGGACTAGCGGGGGGAGGTAGCACAGATACGCAGTATTTT. V usage is TRBV11-3 and J usage is TRBJ2-3; 15 nucleotides line up with TRBD2. The J segment lost 0 bases and the V segment lost 3 bases, leaving 4 bases of the junction unmatched. Looked up from germline, CDR1 is SGHNT and CDR2 is YENEEA. This CDR3 region has 18 residues.

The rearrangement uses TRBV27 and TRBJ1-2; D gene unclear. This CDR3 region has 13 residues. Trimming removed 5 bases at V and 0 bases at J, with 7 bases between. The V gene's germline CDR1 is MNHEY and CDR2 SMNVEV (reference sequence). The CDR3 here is CASSLGPNYGYTF. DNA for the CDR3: TGTGCCAGCAGTCTAGGCCCTAACTATGGCTACACCTTC.

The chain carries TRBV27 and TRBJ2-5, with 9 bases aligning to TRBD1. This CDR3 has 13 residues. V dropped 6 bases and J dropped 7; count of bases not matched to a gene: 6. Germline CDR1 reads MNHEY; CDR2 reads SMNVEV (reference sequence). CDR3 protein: CASSPGQGATQYF. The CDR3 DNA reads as TGTGCCAGCAGCCCGGGACAGGGAGCGACCCAGTACTTC.

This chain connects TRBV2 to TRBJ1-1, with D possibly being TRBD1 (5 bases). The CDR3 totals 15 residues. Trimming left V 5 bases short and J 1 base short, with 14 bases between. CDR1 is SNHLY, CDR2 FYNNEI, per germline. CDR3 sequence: CASSPEAQGNTEAFF. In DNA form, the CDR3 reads TGTGCCAGCAGTCCCGAGGCCCAGGGGAACACTGAAGCTTTCTTT.

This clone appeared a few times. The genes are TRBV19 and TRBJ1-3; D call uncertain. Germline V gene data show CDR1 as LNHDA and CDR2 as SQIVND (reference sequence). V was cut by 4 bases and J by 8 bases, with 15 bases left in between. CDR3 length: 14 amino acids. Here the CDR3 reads CASSKERPGDTIYF. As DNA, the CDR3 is TGTGCCAGTAGTAAGGAGCGTCCCGGGGACACCATATATTTT. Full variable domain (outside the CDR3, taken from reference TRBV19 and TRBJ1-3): DGGITQSPKYLFRKEGQNVTLSCEQNLNHDAMYWYRQDPGQGLRLIYYSQIVNDFQKGDIAEGYSVSREKKESFPLTVTSAQKNPTAFYLCASSKERPGDTIYFGEGSWLTVV.

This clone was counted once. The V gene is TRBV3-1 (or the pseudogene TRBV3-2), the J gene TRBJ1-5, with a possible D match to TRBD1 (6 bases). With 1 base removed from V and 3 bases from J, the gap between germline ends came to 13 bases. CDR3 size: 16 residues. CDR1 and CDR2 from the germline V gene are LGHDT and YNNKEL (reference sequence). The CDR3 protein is CASSQGITGNNQPQHF. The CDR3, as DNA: TGTGCCAGCAGCCAAGGGATAACAGGGAACAATCAGCCCCAGCATTTT.

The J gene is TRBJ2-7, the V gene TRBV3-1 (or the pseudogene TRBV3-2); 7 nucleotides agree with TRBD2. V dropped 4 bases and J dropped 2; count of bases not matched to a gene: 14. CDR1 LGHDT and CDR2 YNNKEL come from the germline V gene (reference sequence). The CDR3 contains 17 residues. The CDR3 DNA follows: TGTGCCAGCAGCCCCTCGGGGGAGGGGCCAGCCACCTACGAGCAGTACTTC. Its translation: CASSPSGEGPATYEQYF.

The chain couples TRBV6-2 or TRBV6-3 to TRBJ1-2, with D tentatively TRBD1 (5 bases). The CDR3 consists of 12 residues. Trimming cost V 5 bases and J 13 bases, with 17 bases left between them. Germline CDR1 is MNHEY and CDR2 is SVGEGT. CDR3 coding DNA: TGTGCCAGCAGTCTGGGGACTGCCGCGGGCACCTTC. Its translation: CASSLGTAAGTF.

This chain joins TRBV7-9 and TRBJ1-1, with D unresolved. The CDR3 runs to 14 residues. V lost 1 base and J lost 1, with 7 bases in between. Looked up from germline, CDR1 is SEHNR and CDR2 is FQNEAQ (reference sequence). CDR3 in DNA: TGTGCCAGCAGCTTAGGAAGCGGGAACACTGAAGCTTTCTTT. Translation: CASSLGSGNTEAFF.

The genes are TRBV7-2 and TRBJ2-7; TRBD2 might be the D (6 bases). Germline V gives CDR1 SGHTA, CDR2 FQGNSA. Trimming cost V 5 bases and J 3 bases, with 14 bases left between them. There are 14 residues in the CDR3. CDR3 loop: CASSATAGNYEQYF. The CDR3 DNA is TGTGCCAGCAGCGCCACTGCGGGGAACTACGAGCAGTACTTC.

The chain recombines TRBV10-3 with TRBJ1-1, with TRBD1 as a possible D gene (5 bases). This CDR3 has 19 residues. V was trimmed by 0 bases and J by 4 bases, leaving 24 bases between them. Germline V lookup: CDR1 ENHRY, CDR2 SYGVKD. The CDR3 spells CAISESGGTPGEEGTEAFF. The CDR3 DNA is TGTGCCATCAGTGAGTCGGGTGGGACGCCGGGCGAGGAGGGCACTGAAGCTTTCTTT.

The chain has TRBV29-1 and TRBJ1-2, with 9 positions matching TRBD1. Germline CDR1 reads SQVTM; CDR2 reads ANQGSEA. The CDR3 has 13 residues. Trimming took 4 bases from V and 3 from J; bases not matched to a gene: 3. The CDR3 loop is CSVGTGGDYGYTF. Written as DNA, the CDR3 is TGCAGCGTTGGTACAGGGGGCGACTATGGCTACACCTTC.

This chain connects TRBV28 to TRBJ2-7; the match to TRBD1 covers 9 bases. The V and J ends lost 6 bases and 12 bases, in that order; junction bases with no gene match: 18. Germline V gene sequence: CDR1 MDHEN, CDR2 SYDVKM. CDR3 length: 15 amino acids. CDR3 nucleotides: TGTGCCAGCAGCCCCCCGGGACAGGGATTGTCTCTGTGGTACTTC. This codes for CASSPPGQGLSLWYF.

The CDR3 spells CASSYLRYSNQPQHF. CDR3 nucleotides: TGTGCCAGCAGTTACTTACGCTATAGCAATCAGCCCCAGCATTTT. The chain joins TRBV6-6 to TRBJ1-5; D ambiguous. The CDR3 length is 15 residues. CDR1 MNHNY and CDR2 SVGAGI come from the germline V gene (reference sequence). V lost 1 base and J lost 0, with 7 bases in between.

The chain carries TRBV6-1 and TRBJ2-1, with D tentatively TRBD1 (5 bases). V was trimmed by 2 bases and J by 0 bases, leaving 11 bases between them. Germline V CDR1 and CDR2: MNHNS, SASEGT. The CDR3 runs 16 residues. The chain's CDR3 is CASSEQGFSSYNEQFF. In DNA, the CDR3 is TGTGCCAGCAGTGAACAGGGTTTTAGCTCCTACAATGAGCAGTTCTTC.

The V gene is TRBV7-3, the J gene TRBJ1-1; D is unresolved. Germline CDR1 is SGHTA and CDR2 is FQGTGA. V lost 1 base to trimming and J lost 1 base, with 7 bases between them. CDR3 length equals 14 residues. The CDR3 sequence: CASSLNGKNTEAFF. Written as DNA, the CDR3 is TGTGCCAGCAGCTTAAATGGCAAGAACACTGAAGCTTTCTTT.

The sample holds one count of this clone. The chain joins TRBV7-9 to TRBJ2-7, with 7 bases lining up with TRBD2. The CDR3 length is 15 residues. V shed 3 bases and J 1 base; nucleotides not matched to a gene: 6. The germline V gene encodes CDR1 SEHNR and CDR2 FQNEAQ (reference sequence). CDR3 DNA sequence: TGTGCCAGCAGCTTTAAGGGAGGGACTTCCTACGAGCAGTACTTC. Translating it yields CASSFKGGTSYEQYF. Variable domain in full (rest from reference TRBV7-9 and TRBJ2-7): DTGVSQNPRHKITKRGQNVTFRCDPISEHNRLYWYRQTLGQGPEFLTYFQNEAQLEKSRLLSDRFSAERPKGSFSTLEIQRTEQGDSAMYLCASSFKGGTSYEQYFGPGTRLTVT.

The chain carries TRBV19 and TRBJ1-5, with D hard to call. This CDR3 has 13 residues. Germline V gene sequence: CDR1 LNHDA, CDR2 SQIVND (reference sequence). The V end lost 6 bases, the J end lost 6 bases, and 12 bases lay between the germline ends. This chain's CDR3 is CASSPITGQPQHF. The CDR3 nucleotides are TGTGCCAGTAGCCCCATCACGGGTCAGCCCCAGCATTTT.

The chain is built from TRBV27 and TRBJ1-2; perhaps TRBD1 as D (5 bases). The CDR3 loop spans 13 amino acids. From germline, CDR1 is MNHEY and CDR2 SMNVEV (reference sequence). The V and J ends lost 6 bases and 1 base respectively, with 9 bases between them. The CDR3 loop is CASRRQINYGYTF. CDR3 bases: TGTGCCAGCAGGAGACAGATTAACTATGGCTACACCTTC.

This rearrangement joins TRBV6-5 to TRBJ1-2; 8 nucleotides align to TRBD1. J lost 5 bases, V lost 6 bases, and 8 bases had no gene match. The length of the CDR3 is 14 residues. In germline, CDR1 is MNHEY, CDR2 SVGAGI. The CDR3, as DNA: TGTGCCAGCAGCGGACAGGGAAGTGGGTATGGCTACACCTTC. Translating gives CASSGQGSGYGYTF.

The DNA of the CDR3 is TGTGCCAGCAGTTACGCCCAGGGGGACACCGGGGAGCTGTTTTTT. Translated, it gives CASSYAQGDTGELFF. The chain has TRBV6-5 and TRBJ2-2; 7 bases are a match to TRBD1. CDR1 is MNHEY, CDR2 SVGAGI, per germline. V was clipped by 2 bases and J by 3 bases; unmatched bases: 3. The CDR3 sequence is 15 residues long.

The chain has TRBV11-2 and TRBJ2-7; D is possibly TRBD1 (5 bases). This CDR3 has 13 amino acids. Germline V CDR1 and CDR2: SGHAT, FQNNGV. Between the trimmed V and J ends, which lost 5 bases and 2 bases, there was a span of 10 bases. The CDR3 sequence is CASSQRGPYEQYF. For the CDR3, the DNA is TGTGCCAGCAGCCAAAGGGGCCCCTACGAGCAGTACTTC.